A single sample gave rise to the 22 T cell receptor beta chains below, sequenced in a study of T cell responses to AZD1222 COVID-19 vaccine. TCRdb's copy holds only in-frame clones and misses some; the assay was immunoSEQ multiplex PCR. The table has around 94,000 clones, roughly 90% seen once. The material was peripheral blood, obtained on day 0 of AZD1222 vaccination. Receptor source: an adult in good health.

A single count supports this clone. This chain links TRBV9 with TRBJ1-3; D remains ambiguous. The germline V gene encodes CDR1 SGDLS and CDR2 YYNGEE. Trimming left V 4 bases short and J 3 bases short, with 5 bases between. The CDR3 is made up of 12 amino acids. The CDR3 reads CASSPLGNTIYF. CDR3 DNA sequence: TGTGCCAGCAGCCCCCTTGGAAACACCATATATTTT.

V usage is TRBV18 and J usage is TRBJ1-4; possible D gene TRBD1, 5 bases. CDR3 size: 14 residues. Germline loops: CDR1 KGHSH, CDR2 LQKENI. The V end lost 3 bases, the J end lost 5 bases, and 10 bases lay between the germline ends. The CDR3 DNA is TGTGCCAGCTCACCGACAGTTCCCAATGAAAAACTGTTTTTT. Translating gives CASSPTVPNEKLFF.

This rearrangement joins TRBV20-1 to TRBJ2-5; D unresolved. The ends were cut back, 7 bases at V and 5 bases at J, with 11 bases in the middle. The CDR3 covers 11 residues. Germline CDR1 is DFQATT and CDR2 is SNEGSKA (reference sequence). CDR3 region: CSVRWPETQYF. In DNA form, the CDR3 reads TGCAGTGTGAGATGGCCGGAGACCCAGTACTTC.

Only a few counts were recorded for this clone. The chain employs TRBV27 and TRBJ2-7, with D perhaps matching TRBD1 (5 bases). The CDR3 covers 14 residues. Trimming stripped 2 bases from V and 2 bases from J, with 10 bases between. Per germline, CDR1 MNHEY and CDR2 SMNVEV (reference sequence). CDR3 protein: CASSLGAGAYEQYF. The CDR3 bases are TGTGCCAGCAGTTTAGGGGCAGGCGCCTACGAGCAGTACTTC.

V gene TRBV5-1 combines with J gene TRBJ1-6; 8 bases are a match to TRBD1. V trimming: 6 bases; J trimming: 6 bases; junction bases outside the gene matches: 5. The CDR3 is 14 residues long. From germline, CDR1 is SGHRS and CDR2 YFSETQ. The CDR3 bases are TGCGCCAGCAAACAGGACAGGGCTAATTCACCCCTCCACTTT. This encodes CASKQDRANSPLHF. Looking up the rest from reference TRBV5-1 and TRBJ1-6 gives the full variable domain: KAGVTQTPRYLIKTRGQQVTLSCSPISGHRSVSWYQQTPGQGLQFLFEYFSETQRNKGNFPGRFSGRQFSNSRSEMNVSTLELGDSALYLCASKQDRANSPLHFGNGTRLTVT.

This chain links TRBV24-1 with TRBJ2-2; the D gene is possibly TRBD2 (6 bases). Germline V gene sequence: CDR1 KGHDR, CDR2 SFDVKD. Trimming removed 4 bases from V and 4 bases from J, with 12 bases in between. The CDR3 runs to 15 residues. The CDR3 sequence: CATSEGGLVTGELFF. CDR3 bases: TGTGCCACCAGTGAGGGGGGATTGGTCACCGGGGAGCTGTTTTTT.

The chain employs TRBV6-2 or TRBV6-3 and TRBJ2-7; D is unclear. V lost 4 bases, J lost 2 bases, and 3 bases lay in between. This CDR3 has 11 residues. CDR1 is MNHEY and CDR2 is SVGEGT in the germline V gene. CDR3 loop: CASSLTYEQYF. In DNA form, the CDR3 reads TGTGCCAGCAGTTTAACCTACGAGCAGTACTTC.

This chain uses TRBV30 with TRBJ1-2; unclear D gene. Germline loops: CDR1 GTSNPN, CDR2 SVGIG (reference sequence). Trimming took off 3 bases at V and 6 bases at J, with 8 bases between the two ends. The CDR3 runs to 11 residues. This CDR3 is CAWRSGHGYTF. The DNA of the CDR3 is TGTGCCTGGAGATCAGGTCATGGCTACACCTTC. Full variable domain (remainder filled in from reference TRBV30 and TRBJ1-2): SQTIHQWPATLVQPVGSPLSLECTVEGTSNPNLYWYRQAAGRGLQLLFYSVGIGQISSEVPQNLSASRPQDRQFILSSKKLLLSDSGFYLCAWRSGHGYTFGSGTRLTVV.

The chain links TRBV28 to TRBJ1-6, with D possibly being TRBD1 (5 bases). The V gene lost 1 base and the J gene lost 0 bases, with 10 bases spanning the gap. The CDR3 is made up of 17 amino acids. The germline CDR1 and CDR2 sequences are MDHEN and SYDVKM. CDR3: CASSLFSGGSYNSPLHF. CDR3 bases: TGTGCCAGCAGTTTATTCAGTGGGGGCTCCTATAATTCACCCCTCCACTTT.

V is TRBV4-1 and J is TRBJ2-3; unclear D gene. Germline V gene sequence: CDR1 MGHRA, CDR2 YSYEKL. V gave up 1 base and J gave up 3 bases, with 11 bases separating them. The CDR3 sequence is 15 residues long. The CDR3 nucleotides read TGCGCCAGCAGCCAAGGGGCACTATGGACAGATACGCAGTATTTT. The encoded protein is CASSQGALWTDTQYF.

This clone was detected a few times. This chain joins TRBV5-4 and TRBJ2-5; D not resolved. The CDR3 has 14 amino acids. Germline V CDR1 and CDR2: SGHNT, YYREEE (reference sequence). Trimming took 0 bases from V and 0 from J, leaving 6 bases between them. The CDR3 region is CASSLGAYQETQYF. CDR3 nucleotides: TGTGCCAGCAGCTTGGGAGCATACCAAGAGACCCAGTACTTC.

The CDR3, as DNA: TGTGCCAGCTCACAACTAGCGGGGGACATTTACAATGAGCAGTTCTTC. Its translation: CASSQLAGDIYNEQFF. This chain links TRBV18 with TRBJ2-1, with 11 bases matching TRBD2. This CDR3 has 16 amino acids. Germline assignment: CDR1 KGHSH and CDR2 LQKENI. Trimming took 4 bases from V and 4 from J; bases not matched to a gene: 6.

The genes are TRBV18 and TRBJ2-7; TRBD1 matches 8 bases. The V and J ends lost 3 bases and 4 bases, in that order; junction bases with no gene match: 8. This CDR3 is 15 amino acids long. Per the germline V gene, CDR1 is KGHSH and CDR2 is LQKENI. In DNA, the CDR3 is TGTGCCAGCTCACCCCCCGGACAGGGAGAGTACGAGCAGTACTTC. Translating it yields CASSPPGQGEYEQYF.

This clone occurred once. The chain links TRBV5-8 to TRBJ2-3; no clear D. V was pared by 0 bases and J by 3 bases, with 8 bases between. CDR1 and CDR2 from the germline V gene are SGHTS and YDEGEE. This CDR3 has 14 amino acids. CDR3 protein: CASSLGVSTDTQYF. In DNA form, the CDR3 reads TGTGCCAGCAGCTTGGGGGTTTCGACAGATACGCAGTATTTT.

The chain recombines TRBV7-2 with TRBJ1-2, with 8 bases fitting TRBD1. CDR1 and CDR2 from the germline V gene are SGHTA and FQGNSA. The trim removed 8 bases at V and 6 bases at J, leaving 11 bases unmatched. The CDR3 runs to 14 residues. As DNA, the CDR3 is TGTGCCAGCGCTCCGTCGACAGGGGTGGATGGCTACACCTTC. Translation gives CASAPSTGVDGYTF.

The chain links TRBV24-1 to TRBJ2-3; D unresolved. Per germline, CDR1 KGHDR and CDR2 SFDVKD. Trimming removed 4 bases at V and 1 base at J, with 14 bases between. This CDR3 comprises 16 residues. In DNA, the CDR3 is TGTGCCACCAGTGACCCGACCGTCACCGGCACAGATACGCAGTATTTT. It is translated as CATSDPTVTGTDTQYF.

The chain has TRBV9 and TRBJ1-6; no clear D. The germline V gene has CDR1 SGDLS and CDR2 YYNGEE. Trimming removed 0 bases from V and 7 bases from J, with 8 bases in between. The CDR3 contains 14 residues. CDR3 region: CASSVGGSNSPLHF. DNA for the CDR3: TGTGCCAGCAGCGTAGGAGGATCCAATTCACCCCTCCACTTT.

This clone was counted only a few times. The genes are TRBV6-5 and TRBJ1-2; D is possibly TRBD1 (6 bases). The CDR3 runs to 12 residues. V lost 6 bases, J lost 4 bases, and 9 bases lay in between. Per the germline V gene, CDR1 is MNHEY and CDR2 is SVGAGI. In DNA, the CDR3 is TGTGCCAGCAGAGGACAGCCCTATGGCTACACCTTC. Its translation: CASRGQPYGYTF.

V gene TRBV9 combines with J gene TRBJ1-3; possibly TRBD1 for D (5 bases). With 4 bases removed from V and 4 bases from J, the gap between germline ends came to 15 bases. Per the germline V gene, CDR1 is SGDLS and CDR2 is YYNGEE. The CDR3 consists of 15 residues. This CDR3 reads CASSPGEFGGNTIYF. The DNA of the CDR3 is TGTGCCAGCAGCCCGGGGGAGTTCGGAGGAAACACCATATATTTT.

The CDR3 sequence: CASSSYPGQGAPGELFF. CDR3 DNA: TGCGCCAGCAGCTCGTATCCGGGACAGGGGGCGCCCGGGGAGCTGTTTTTT. The chain joins TRBV5-1 to TRBJ2-2; 12 bases map to TRBD1. CDR1 and CDR2 from the germline V gene are SGHRS and YFSETQ. The CDR3 sequence is 17 residues long. After removal of 3 bases from V and 6 bases from J, the junction contained 9 bases not matched to a gene.

The chain couples TRBV11-2 to TRBJ2-3; TRBD1 matches 8 bases. CDR3 length equals 15 residues. The ends lost 3 bases at V and 4 bases at J; junction bases unmatched: 6. Germline assignment: CDR1 SGHAT and CDR2 FQNNGV. The CDR3 nucleotides read TGTGCCAGCAGCTTCTCCGGGACAGGTTCAGATACGCAGTATTTT. It is translated as CASSFSGTGSDTQYF.

This clone was counted only a few times. This chain links TRBV29-1 with TRBJ1-4; a possible D gene is TRBD1 (5 bases). This CDR3 comprises 13 residues. V was shortened by 6 bases and J by 8 bases, with 16 bases between the two germline ends. Germline loops: CDR1 SQVTM, CDR2 ANQGSEA. For the CDR3, the DNA is TGCAGCGTCCAAGGGGCGGTGGGCGAAAAACTGTTTTTT. Protein: CSVQGAVGEKLFF.